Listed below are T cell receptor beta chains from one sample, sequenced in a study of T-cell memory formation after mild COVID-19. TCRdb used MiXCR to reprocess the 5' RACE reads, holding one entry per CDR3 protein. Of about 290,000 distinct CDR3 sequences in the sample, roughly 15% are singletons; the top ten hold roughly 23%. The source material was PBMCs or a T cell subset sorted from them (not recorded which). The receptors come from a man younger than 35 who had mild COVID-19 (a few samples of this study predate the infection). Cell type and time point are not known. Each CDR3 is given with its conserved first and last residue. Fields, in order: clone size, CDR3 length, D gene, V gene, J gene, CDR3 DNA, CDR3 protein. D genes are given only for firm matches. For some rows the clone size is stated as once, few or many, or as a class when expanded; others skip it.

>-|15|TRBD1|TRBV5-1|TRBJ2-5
TGCGCCAGCAGCTTGACGGGACAGGGGCGGGAGACCCAGTACTTC
CASSLTGQGRETQYF
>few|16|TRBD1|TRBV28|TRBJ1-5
TGTGCCAGCAGCCCTAGGACAGGGCATCCGGGACAGCCCCAGCATTTT
CASSPRTGHPGQPQHF
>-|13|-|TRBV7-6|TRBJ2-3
TGTGCCAGCAGCCAGGCTTTGGCAGATACGCAGTATTTT
CASSQALADTQYF
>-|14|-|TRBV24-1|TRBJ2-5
TGTGCCACCAGTGACCCGGGGCGGCAAGAGACCCAGTACTTC
CATSDPGRQETQYF
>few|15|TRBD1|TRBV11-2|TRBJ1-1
TGTGCCAGCAGAGGATACGACAGGGGAAACACTGAAGCTTTCTTT
CASRGYDRGNTEAFF
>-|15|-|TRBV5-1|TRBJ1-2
TGCGCCAGCAGCTTGGGACAACCAGGAATCTATGGCTACACCTTC
CASSLGQPGIYGYTF
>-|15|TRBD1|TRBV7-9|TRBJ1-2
TGTGCCAGCAGCTTTGCGGACAGGGCGGACTATGGCTACACCTTC
CASSFADRADYGYTF
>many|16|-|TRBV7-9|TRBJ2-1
TGTGCCAGCAGCTTGGAGATGACGAGCTCCTACAATGAGCAGTTCTTC
CASSLEMTSSYNEQFF
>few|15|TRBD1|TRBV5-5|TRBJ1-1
TGTGCCAGCAGATCGGACAGGGGGCGCTTCACTGAAGCTTTCTTT
CASRSDRGRFTEAFF
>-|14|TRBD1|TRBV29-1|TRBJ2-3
TGCAGCGTAGACGACAGGGGATCGGCAGATACGCAGTATTTT
CSVDDRGSADTQYF
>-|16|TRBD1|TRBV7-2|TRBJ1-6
TGTGCCAGCAGCACACCGTACCGGGACAGAAATTCACCCCTCCACTTT
CASSTPYRDRNSPLHF
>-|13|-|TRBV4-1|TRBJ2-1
TGCGCCAGCAGCCTCTCCGGAAACAATGAGCAGTTCTTC
CASSLSGNNEQFF
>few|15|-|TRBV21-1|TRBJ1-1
TGTGCCAGCATTGTCGGGACAGGACAGTCCACTGAAGCTTTCTTT
CASIVGTGQSTEAFF
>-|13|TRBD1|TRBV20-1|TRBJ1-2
TGCAGTGTTGAGACAGGGTTGAACTATGGCTACACCTTC
CSVETGLNYGYTF
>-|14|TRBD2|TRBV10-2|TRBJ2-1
TGCGCCAGCGTATTTGCGGGGGGGGACAATGAGCAGTTCTTC
CASVFAGGDNEQFF
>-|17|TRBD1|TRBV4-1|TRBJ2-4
TGCGCCAGCAGCCAGACAGGGGACTCCGGGCCCAAAAACATTCAGTACTTC
CASSQTGDSGPKNIQYF
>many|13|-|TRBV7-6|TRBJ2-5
TGTGCCAGCAGCTTAAGATCTCAAGAGACCCAGTACTTC
CASSLRSQETQYF
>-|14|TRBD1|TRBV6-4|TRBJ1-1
TGTGCCAGCAGCCAGGACGGGACAGGAGGAGAAGCTTTCTTT
CASSQDGTGGEAFF
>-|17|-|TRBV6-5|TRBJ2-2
TGTGCCAGCAGTTTCCAGCCGGGACCACCAAACACCGGGGAGCTGTTTTTT
CASSFQPGPPNTGELFF
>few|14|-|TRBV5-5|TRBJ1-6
TGTGCCAGCAGCTTGGTAGGGAATGGTGACACCCTCCACTTT
CASSLVGNGDTLHF
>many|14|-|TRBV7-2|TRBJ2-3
TGTGCCAGCAGCTTAGAATTAGGCACAGATACGCAGTATTTT
CASSLELGTDTQYF
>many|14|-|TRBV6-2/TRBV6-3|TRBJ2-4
TGTGCCAGCAGTTCACCGGGGCGAATGGACATTCAGTACTTC
CASSSPGRMDIQYF
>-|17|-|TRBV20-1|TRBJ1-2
TGCAGTGCTAGAGATTACGGGAGGACAGCCTTAGCTAATGGCTACACCTTC
CSARDYGRTALANGYTF
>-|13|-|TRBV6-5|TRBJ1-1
TGTGCCAGCAGTAAGGGCATCCCCACTGAAGCTTTCTTT
CASSKGIPTEAFF
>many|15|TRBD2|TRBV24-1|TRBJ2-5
TGTGCCACCAGTGATTCCGCGGGCGGGGGGGAGACCCAGTACTTC
CATSDSAGGGETQYF
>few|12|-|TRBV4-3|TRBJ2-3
TGCGCCAGCAGCCAGGTCCCAGATACGCAGTATTTT
CASSQVPDTQYF
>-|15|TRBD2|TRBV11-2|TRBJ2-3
TGTGCCAGCAGCTTAGATGGCGGGGGGCTGAATACGCAGTATTTT
CASSLDGGGLNTQYF
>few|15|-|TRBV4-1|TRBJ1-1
TGCGCCAGCAGCCAAGAGCCTAGATGGTTCACTGAAGCTTTCTTT
CASSQEPRWFTEAFF
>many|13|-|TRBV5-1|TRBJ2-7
TGCGCCAGCAGCTCCCCCGGTTTCTACGAGCAGTACTTC
CASSSPGFYEQYF
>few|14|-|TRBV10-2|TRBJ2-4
TGCGCCAGCAGGACCGTCAGGGGACACATACTTCAGTACTTC
CASRTVRGHILQYF
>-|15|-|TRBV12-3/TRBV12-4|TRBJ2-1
TGTGCCAGCAACCTACTAGCAAGCGTGGGGGATGAGCAGTTCTTC
CASNLLASVGDEQFF
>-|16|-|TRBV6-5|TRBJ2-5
TGTGCCAGCAGTTTCCGTCGACAGGCTGGACAAGAGACCCAGTACTTC
CASSFRRQAGQETQYF
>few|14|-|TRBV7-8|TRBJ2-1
TGTGCCAGCAGCTTACGAGGGGTCTACAATGAGCAGTTCTTC
CASSLRGVYNEQFF